Sequencing of this T cell receptor beta chain was carried out in a study of shared clonotypes between healthy human individuals. About this clone: This same CDR3 is encoded by further DNA sequences in the sample.

The CDR3 is 15 amino acids. Germline assignment: CDR1 SGDLS and CDR2 YYNGEE. V was trimmed by 0 bases and J by 3 bases, leaving 10 bases between them. The CD4+ fraction was divided into a CD45RA+ naive subset and a CD45RA-negative memory subset. This table comes from immunoSEQ multiplex PCR, and its TCRdb copy is limited to in-frame clones, with some not included. The sample lists over 2 million clones, about nine tenths occurring once. The chain couples TRBV9 to TRBJ1-3, with a weak D call TRBD1 (6 bases). This TCR came from a man younger than 35 in good health. Some clones in this sample may be carry-over from other donors' samples. Sequencing was carried out using naive CD4+ T cells from PBMCs. Noted subset: CD45RA+ positively selected. The chain's CDR3 is CASSVDRGSGNTIYF. CDR3 DNA: TGTGCCAGCAGCGTAGATAGGGGGAGTGGAAACACCATATATTTT.